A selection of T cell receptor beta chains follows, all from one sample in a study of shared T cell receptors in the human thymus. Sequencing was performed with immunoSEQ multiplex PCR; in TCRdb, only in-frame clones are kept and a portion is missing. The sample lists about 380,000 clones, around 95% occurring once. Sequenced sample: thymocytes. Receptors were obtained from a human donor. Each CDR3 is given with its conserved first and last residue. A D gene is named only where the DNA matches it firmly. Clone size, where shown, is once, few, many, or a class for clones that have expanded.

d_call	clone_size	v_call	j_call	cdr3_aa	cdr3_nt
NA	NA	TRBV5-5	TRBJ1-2	CASSFRATVYGGYTF	TGTGCCAGCAGTTTCCGGGCCACAGTCTATGGTGGCTACACCTTC
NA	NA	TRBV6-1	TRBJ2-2	CARVPGVGTGELFF	TGTGCCAGGGTACCAGGGGTGGGCACCGGGGAGCTGTTTTTT
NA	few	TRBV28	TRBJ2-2	CASNRRTGELFF	TGTGCCAGCAATAGACGTACCGGGGAGCTGTTTTTT
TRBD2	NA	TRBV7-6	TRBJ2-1	CASSGRTSGRVNEQFF	TGTGCCAGCAGCGGACGGACTAGCGGGAGGGTGAATGAGCAGTTCTTC
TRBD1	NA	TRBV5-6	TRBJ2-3	CASSSAPDRGADTQYF	TGTGCCAGCAGCTCCGCCCCTGACAGGGGGGCAGATACGCAGTATTTT
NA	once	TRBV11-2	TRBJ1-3	CASSSGSGPRGAGNTIYF	TGTGCCAGCAGCTCCGGGTCCGGTCCTCGGGGAGCGGGAAACACCATATATTTT
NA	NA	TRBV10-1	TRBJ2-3	CASSETDTQYF	TGCGCCAGCAGTGAGACAGATACGCAGTATTTT
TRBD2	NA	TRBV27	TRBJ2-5	CASSRGLAGVYQETQYF	TGTGCCAGCAGTCGAGGGCTAGCGGGAGTCTACCAAGAGACCCAGTACTTC
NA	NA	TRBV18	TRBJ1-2	CASSPPKVAQPSWGYTF	TGTGCCAGCTCACCACCGAAAGTGGCACAGCCCAGTTGGGGCTACACCTTC
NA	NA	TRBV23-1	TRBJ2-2	CASSHRPNTGELFF	TGCGCCAGCAGTCATAGACCCAACACCGGGGAGCTGTTTTTT
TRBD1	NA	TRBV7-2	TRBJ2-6	CASSLPGGSGANVLTF	TGTGCCAGCAGCTTGCCAGGGGGATCTGGGGCCAACGTCCTGACTTTC
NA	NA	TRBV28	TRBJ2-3	CASRKGPYTLMQYF	TGTGCCAGCAGGAAGGGACCCTATACTTTGATGCAGTATTTT
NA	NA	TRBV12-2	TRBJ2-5	CASRLAGGQETQYF	TGTGCAAGTCGCTTAGCGGGAGGGCAAGAGACCCAGTACTTC